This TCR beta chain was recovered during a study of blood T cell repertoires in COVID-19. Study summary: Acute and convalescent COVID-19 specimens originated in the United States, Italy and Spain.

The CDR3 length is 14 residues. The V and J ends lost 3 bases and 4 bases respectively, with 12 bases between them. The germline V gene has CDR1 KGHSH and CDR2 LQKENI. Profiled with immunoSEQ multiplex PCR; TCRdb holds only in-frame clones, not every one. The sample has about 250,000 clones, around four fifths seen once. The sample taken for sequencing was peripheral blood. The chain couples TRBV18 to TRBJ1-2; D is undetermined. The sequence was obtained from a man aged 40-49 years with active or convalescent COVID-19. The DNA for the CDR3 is TGTGCCAGCTCACCGCCCGGGGTGGGCTATGGCTACACCTTC. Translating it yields CASSPPGVGYGYTF.